This T cell receptor beta chain appears in the sequencing data of a study of T cell clonality in common variable immunodeficiency. As to this clone: Its target is unknown.

Sequencing was performed with immunoSEQ multiplex PCR; in TCRdb, only in-frame clones are kept and a portion is missing. The table lists tens of thousands of clones, no singletons, with 5.4% in the top ten. The study, taken as a whole, reports: Shared TCRbeta clones were fewer between CVID subjects than controls. In common variable immunodeficiency, TCR beta chains reportedly carried fewer deletions and N-nucleotide insertions.

Sequencing input: peripheral blood mononuclear cells. The TCR originated in a human donor with common variable immunodeficiency.

This CDR3 is CASIRAGLPYGYTF. The CDR3 DNA, read in part, is TGTGCCAGCATCCGCGCGGGGTTACCCTATGGC. The rearrangement links TRBV7-9 to TRBJ1-2; D unresolved. The DNA ends 3 residues before the CDR3 does, and the rest of the CDR3 is filled in from the germline J gene. Germline loops: CDR1 SEHNR, CDR2 FQNEAQ (reference sequence). Trimming left V 7 bases short and J 4 bases short, with 16 bases between. The CDR3 extends over 14 amino acids.